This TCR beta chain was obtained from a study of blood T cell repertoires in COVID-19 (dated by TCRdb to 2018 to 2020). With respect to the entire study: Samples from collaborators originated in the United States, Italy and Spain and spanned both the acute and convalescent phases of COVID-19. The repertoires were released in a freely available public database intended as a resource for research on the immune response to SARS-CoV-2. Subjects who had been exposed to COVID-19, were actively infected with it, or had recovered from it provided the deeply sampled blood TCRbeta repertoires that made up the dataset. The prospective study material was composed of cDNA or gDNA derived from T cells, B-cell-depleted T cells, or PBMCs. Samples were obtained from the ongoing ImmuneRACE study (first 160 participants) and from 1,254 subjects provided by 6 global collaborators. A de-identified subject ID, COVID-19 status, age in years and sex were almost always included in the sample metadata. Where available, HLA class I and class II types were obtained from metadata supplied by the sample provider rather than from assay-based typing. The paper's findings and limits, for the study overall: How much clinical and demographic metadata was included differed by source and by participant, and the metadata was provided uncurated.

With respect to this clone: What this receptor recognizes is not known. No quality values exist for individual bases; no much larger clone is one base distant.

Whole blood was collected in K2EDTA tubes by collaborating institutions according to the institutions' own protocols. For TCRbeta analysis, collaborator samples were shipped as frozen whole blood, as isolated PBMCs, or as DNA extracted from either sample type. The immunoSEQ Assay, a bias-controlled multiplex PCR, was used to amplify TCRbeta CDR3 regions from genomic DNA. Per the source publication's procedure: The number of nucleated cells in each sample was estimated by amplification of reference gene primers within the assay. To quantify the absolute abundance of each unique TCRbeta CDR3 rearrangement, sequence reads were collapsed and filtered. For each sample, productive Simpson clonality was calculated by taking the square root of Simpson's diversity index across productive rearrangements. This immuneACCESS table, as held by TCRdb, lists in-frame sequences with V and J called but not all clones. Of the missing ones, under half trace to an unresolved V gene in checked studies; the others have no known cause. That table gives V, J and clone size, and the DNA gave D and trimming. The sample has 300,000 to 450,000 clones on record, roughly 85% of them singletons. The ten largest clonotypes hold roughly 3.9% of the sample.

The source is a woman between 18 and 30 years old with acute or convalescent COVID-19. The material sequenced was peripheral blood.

The nucleotide sequence reads as follows: TGTGCCAGCAGCTTGGTCCTCTACGAGCAGTACTTC. This gives the protein CASSLVLYEQYF. Recombination linked TRBV5-5 to TRBJ2-7; the D gene is unclear. V and J are truncated by 0 bases and 3 bases respectively, leaving an intervening sequence of 4 bases. For CDR1 and CDR2, the germline V gene (reference sequence) lists SGHKS and YYEKEE. From the cysteine up to the phenylalanine, the CDR3 has a length of 12 residues. Only the CDR3 region is kept as DNA, spanning 36 bases read in frame from base 1.